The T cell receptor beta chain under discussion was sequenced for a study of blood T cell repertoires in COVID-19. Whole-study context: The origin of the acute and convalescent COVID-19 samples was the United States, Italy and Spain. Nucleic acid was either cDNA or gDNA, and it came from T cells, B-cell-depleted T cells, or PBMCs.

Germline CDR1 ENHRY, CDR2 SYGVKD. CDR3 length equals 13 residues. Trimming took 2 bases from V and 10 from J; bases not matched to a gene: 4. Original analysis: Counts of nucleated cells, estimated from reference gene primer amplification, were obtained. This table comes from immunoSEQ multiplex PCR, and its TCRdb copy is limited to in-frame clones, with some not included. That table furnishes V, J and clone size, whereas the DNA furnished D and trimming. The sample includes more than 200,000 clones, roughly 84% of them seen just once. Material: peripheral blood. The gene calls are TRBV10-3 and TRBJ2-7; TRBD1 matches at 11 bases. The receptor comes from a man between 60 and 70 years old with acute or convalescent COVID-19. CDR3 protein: CAISEAGQGVQYF. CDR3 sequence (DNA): TGTGCCATCAGTGAGGCGGGACAGGGGGTCCAGTACTTC.